What follows are 8 T cell receptor beta chains derived from one specimen sequenced in a study of T-cell reconstitution after alpha-beta-depleted transplantation in children. Library preparation (for TCRbeta) was performed with unique molecular identifiers. TCRdb re-derived calls from the PCR reads in MiXCR, one entry per CDR3 protein. Among over 100,000 distinct CDR3 sequences listed, about 9.3% were seen once. The material sequenced was PBMCs, taken before TCRalphabeta/CD19-depleted stem cell transplant. These receptor sequences come from a boy aged 2 to 10 with acute lymphoblastic leukemia, due to receive a stem cell transplant.

This clonotype was found many times. This chain connects TRBV7-2 to TRBJ2-7, with 8 bases lining up with TRBD1. This CDR3 comprises 15 residues. J gave up 0 bases and V 3 bases, and 4 bases lay outside the gene matches. Looked up from germline, CDR1 is SGHTA and CDR2 is FQGNSA. The CDR3: CASSFAGTGSYEQYF. Here the CDR3 DNA reads TGTGCCAGCAGCTTTGCCGGGACAGGCTCCTACGAGCAGTACTTC.

The chain couples TRBV15 to TRBJ2-7; the match to TRBD2 covers 13 bases. V lost 6 bases and J lost 5; bases outside the gene matches: 7. The CDR3 totals 15 residues. CDR1 and CDR2 (germline): LNHNV, YYDKDF (reference sequence). The CDR3 spells CATRIGLAGVNEQYF. CDR3 coding DNA: TGTGCCACCAGGATCGGACTAGCGGGAGTCAACGAGCAGTACTTC.

The chain uses TRBV5-6 and TRBJ2-7, with D hard to call. Deletions cut 4 bases from V and 0 bases from J, with 11 bases between. Germline V gene lookup returns CDR1 SGHDT and CDR2 YYEEEE. This CDR3 comprises 14 residues. CDR3 sequence reads: CASSPSLSSYEQYF. DNA for the CDR3: TGTGCCAGCAGCCCGTCCCTAAGCTCCTACGAGCAGTACTTC.

In this sample, this clonotype turned up many times. One junction end disagrees with the germline gene, perhaps due to a read error. The chain links TRBV5-1 to TRBJ2-7; D is uncertain. The CDR3 runs 17 residues. From germline, CDR1 is SGHRS and CDR2 YFSETQ. For the CDR3, the DNA is TGCGCCAGCAGATTGGTTGATCGTAGTCGACGTGGGTACGAGCAGTACTTC. As protein: CASRLVDRSRRGYEQYF.

The chain is built from TRBV13 and TRBJ2-1; 10 bases are shared with TRBD2. The germline CDR1 and CDR2 sequences are PRHDT and FYEKMQ (reference sequence). Unmatched junction bases numbered 10, after V lost 4 bases and J lost 4 bases. The CDR3 has 17 residues. The CDR3 reads CASSSTTGSGGYNEQFF. The CDR3 bases are TGTGCCAGCAGCTCCACCACGGGTAGCGGGGGGTACAATGAGCAGTTCTTC.

The gene calls are TRBV7-6 and TRBJ2-2; 8 bases match TRBD2. The V gene's germline CDR1 is SGHVS and CDR2 FNYEAQ. With V trimmed by 5 bases and J by 7 bases, 12 bases remained unmatched. This CDR3 is 16 amino acids long. The CDR3 sequence is CASSRQPTSEGGELFF. In DNA form, the CDR3 reads TGTGCCAGCAGCCGCCAGCCGACTAGCGAGGGCGGGGAGCTGTTTTTT.

The chain employs TRBV7-8 and TRBJ2-7; D perhaps matches TRBD2 (5 bases). V was pared by 1 base and J by 6 bases, with 10 bases between. The CDR3 is 13 amino acids. Germline V CDR1 and CDR2: SGHVS, FQNEAQ. The CDR3 spells CASSLVNGLEQYF. Here the CDR3 DNA reads TGTGCCAGCAGCTTAGTCAATGGACTCGAGCAGTACTTC.

This clonotype occurred a few times. The rearrangement uses TRBV6-5 and TRBJ1-5, with TRBD1 matching over 12 bases. This CDR3 region has 17 residues. CDR1 is MNHEY and CDR2 is SVGAGI in the germline V gene. J gave up 4 bases and V 4 bases, and 8 bases lay outside the gene matches. CDR3 region: CASSLGQGAAQNQPQHF. CDR3 nucleotide sequence: TGTGCCAGCAGTTTGGGACAGGGGGCCGCACAGAATCAGCCCCAGCATTTT.